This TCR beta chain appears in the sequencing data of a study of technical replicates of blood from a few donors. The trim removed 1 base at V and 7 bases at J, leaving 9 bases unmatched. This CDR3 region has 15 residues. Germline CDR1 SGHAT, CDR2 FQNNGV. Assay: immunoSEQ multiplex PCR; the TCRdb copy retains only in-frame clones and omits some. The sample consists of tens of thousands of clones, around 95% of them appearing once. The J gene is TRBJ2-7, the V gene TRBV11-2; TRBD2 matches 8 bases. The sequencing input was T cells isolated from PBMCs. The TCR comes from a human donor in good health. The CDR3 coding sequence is TGTGCCAGCAGCTTAGCCGGCCCCCGGGGGGGGGAGCAGTACTTC. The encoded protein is CASSLAGPRGGEQYF.